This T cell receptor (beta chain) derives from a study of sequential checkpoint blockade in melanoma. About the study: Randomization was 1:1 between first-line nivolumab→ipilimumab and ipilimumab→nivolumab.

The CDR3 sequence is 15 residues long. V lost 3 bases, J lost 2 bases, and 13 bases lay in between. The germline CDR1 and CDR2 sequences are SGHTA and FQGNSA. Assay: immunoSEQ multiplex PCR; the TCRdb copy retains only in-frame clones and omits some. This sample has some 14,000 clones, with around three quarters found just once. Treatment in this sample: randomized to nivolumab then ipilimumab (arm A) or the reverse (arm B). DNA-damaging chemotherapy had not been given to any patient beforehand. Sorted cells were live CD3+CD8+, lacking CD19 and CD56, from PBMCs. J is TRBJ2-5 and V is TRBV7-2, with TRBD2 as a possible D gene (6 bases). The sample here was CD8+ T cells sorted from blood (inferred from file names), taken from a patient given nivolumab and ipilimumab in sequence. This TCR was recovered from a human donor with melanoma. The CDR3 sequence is CASSLYGGTQETQYF. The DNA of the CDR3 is TGTGCCAGCAGCTTGTATGGGGGGACGCAAGAGACCCAGTACTTC.